These T cell receptor beta chains were read from a single sample in a study of cytomegalovirus exposure and HLA in healthy donors. Produced via immunoSEQ multiplex PCR; TCRdb's table is partial and in-frame only. Of roughly 140,000 clones listed, roughly four fifths were seen once; the top ten hold 3.5% to 5%. Sequenced: PBMCs. Receptors originate from a man aged 40-49 years in good health and CMV-seropositive. Both conserved end residues are part of each CDR3. A D gene is named only where the DNA matches it firmly. Clone size, where shown, is once, few, many, or a class for clones that have expanded.

J,V,D,size,CDR3,DNA
TRBJ2-7,TRBV19,-,-,CASSISDRWSSYEQYF,TGTGCCAGTAGTATTTCAGACAGGTGGAGCTCCTACGAGCAGTACTTC
TRBJ1-1,TRBV4-1,-,-,CASRLTGRDAMNTEAFF,TGCGCCAGCAGACTCACGGGGAGGGATGCGATGAACACTGAAGCTTTCTTT
TRBJ2-3,TRBV5-4,-,-,CASSLGITSTDTQYF,TGTGCCAGCAGCTTGGGAATAACTAGCACAGATACGCAGTATTTT
TRBJ2-2,TRBV6-1,TRBD2,-,CATVWLAGANGELFF,TGTGCCACCGTATGGCTAGCGGGAGCCAACGGGGAGCTGTTTTTT
TRBJ1-1,TRBV27,TRBD1,once,CASSDYRGLDTEAFF,TGTGCCAGCAGTGACTACAGGGGGCTAGACACTGAAGCTTTCTTT
TRBJ1-2,TRBV6-1,-,-,CASSYGVNYGYTF,TGTGCCAGCAGCTACGGTGTAAACTATGGCTACACCTTC
TRBJ2-3,TRBV7-2,TRBD1,-,CASSWTGQGNTDTQYF,TGTGCCAGCAGCTGGACCGGACAGGGAAATACAGATACGCAGTATTTT
TRBJ1-2,TRBV19,-,-,CASIPAAGQDYGYTF,TGTGCCAGTATCCCGGCGGCAGGGCAGGACTATGGCTACACCTTC
TRBJ2-7,TRBV6-1,-,-,CASSVSYRAISYEQYF,TGTGCCAGCAGTGTCTCATACAGGGCGATCTCCTACGAGCAGTACTTC
TRBJ1-5,TRBV19,TRBD1,-,CASNPRGTGGNQPQHF,TGTGCCAGTAACCCCAGGGGGACAGGGGGTAATCAGCCCCAGCATTTT
TRBJ1-5,TRBV5-6,TRBD1,-,CASSLGAGGGQPQHF,TGTGCCAGCAGCTTGGGGGCAGGGGGCGGTCAGCCCCAGCATTTT